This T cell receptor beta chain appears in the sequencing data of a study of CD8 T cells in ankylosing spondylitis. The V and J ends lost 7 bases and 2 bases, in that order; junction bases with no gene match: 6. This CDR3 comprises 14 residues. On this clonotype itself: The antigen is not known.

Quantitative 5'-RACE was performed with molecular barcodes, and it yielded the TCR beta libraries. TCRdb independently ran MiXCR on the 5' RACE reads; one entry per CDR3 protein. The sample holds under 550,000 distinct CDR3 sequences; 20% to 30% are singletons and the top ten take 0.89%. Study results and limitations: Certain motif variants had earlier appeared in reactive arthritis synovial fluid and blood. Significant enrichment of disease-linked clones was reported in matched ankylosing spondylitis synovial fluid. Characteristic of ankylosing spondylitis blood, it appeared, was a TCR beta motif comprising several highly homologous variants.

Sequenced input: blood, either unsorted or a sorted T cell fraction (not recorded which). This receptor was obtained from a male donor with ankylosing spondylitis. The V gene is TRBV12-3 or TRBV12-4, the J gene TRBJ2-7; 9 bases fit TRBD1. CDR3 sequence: CASTLDRGAYEQYF. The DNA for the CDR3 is TGTGCCAGCACCCTGGACAGGGGCGCCTACGAGCAGTACTTC.